Below are 29 T cell receptor beta chains sequenced from a single sample in a study of T cells in Graves' hyperthyroidism and ophthalmopathy. Amplification of TCR beta CDR3 regions used RNA as the template. RT-PCR in the first round (using the HTBI primer set) targeted the TCR CDR3. TCRdb passed the multiplex PCR reads through MiXCR, listing each CDR3 protein once. The repertoire holds some 460,000 distinct CDR3 sequences, with approximately 14% as singletons. The sample comprised blood. These receptors were collected from a woman aged 18-29 years with Graves' hyperthyroidism.

V and J are TRBV29-1 and TRBJ1-1, with D hard to call. This CDR3 has 12 residues. Germline values: CDR1 SQVTM, CDR2 ANQGSEA. V lost 7 bases, J lost 0 bases, and 9 bases lay in between. The CDR3, as DNA: TGCAGCGGGACCCTTCTGAACACTGAAGCTTTCTTT. The encoded protein is CSGTLLNTEAFF.

The V gene is TRBV5-4, the J gene TRBJ2-3, with TRBD2 as a possible D gene (5 bases). Germline CDR1 and CDR2: SGHNT and YYREEE (reference sequence). The CDR3 sequence is 14 residues long. V was cut by 4 bases and J by 4 bases, with 13 bases left in between. The CDR3 spells CASSPAGGSDTQYF. CDR3 coding DNA: TGTGCCAGCAGCCCGGCCGGCGGGTCAGATACGCAGTATTTT.

V usage is TRBV10-2 and J usage is TRBJ2-1, with TRBD2 matching 9 bases. The CDR3 length is 14 residues. Germline V gene lookup returns CDR1 WSHSY and CDR2 SAAADI. V gave up 4 bases and J gave up 7 bases; unmatched junction bases: 5. Here the CDR3 reads CASSVAGGMNEQFF. CDR3 in DNA: TGCGCCAGCAGTGTTGCGGGGGGGATGAATGAGCAGTTCTTC.

This clonotype was observed a handful of times. The chain couples TRBV2 to TRBJ2-7; D unclear. Germline assignment: CDR1 SNHLY and CDR2 FYNNEI. The CDR3 consists of 12 residues. The V and J ends lost 7 bases and 0 bases respectively, with 7 bases between them. The CDR3 is CASTGPSYEQYF. In nucleotides, the CDR3 is TGTGCCAGCACCGGCCCCTCCTACGAGCAGTACTTC.

The chain has TRBV9 and TRBJ2-1; D might be TRBD1 (5 bases). Germline CDR1 and CDR2: SGDLS and YYNGEE. The ends were cut back, 1 base at V and 0 bases at J, with 8 bases in the middle. The CDR3 extends over 15 amino acids. This chain's CDR3 is CASSVNQGSYNEQFF. CDR3 DNA: TGTGCCAGCAGCGTAAATCAGGGCTCCTACAATGAGCAGTTCTTC.

The chain links TRBV6-1 to TRBJ2-3; 14 nucleotides match TRBD2. The CDR3 has 20 amino acids. V shed 6 bases, J shed 4 bases, and the junction held 18 bases outside the gene matches. CDR1 is MNHNS and CDR2 is SASEGT in the germline V gene. CDR3 coding DNA: TGTGCCAGCAGACCTGGGACTGCCGACGGACTAGCGGGGGGCGCAGATACGCAGTATTTT. Translated, it gives CASRPGTADGLAGGADTQYF.

As concerns this clonotype: One base away lies a much larger clone, so this may be a sequencing read error. This chain links TRBV20-1 with TRBJ2-1; 8 positions match TRBD1. The germline V gene has CDR1 DFQATT and CDR2 SNEGSKA (reference sequence). The V segment lost 5 bases and the J segment 10 bases; nucleotides outside the gene matches: 7. This CDR3 region has 12 residues. CDR3 DNA sequence: TGCAGTGCTGACCAGGGGGCCTACGAGCAGTTCTTC. This gives the protein CSADQGAYEQFF.

The chain links TRBV24-1 to TRBJ1-5, with 7 bases identical to TRBD1. This CDR3 region has 13 residues. V shed 8 bases and J 6 bases; nucleotides not matched to a gene: 6. From germline, CDR1 is KGHDR and CDR2 SFDVKD. The CDR3 coding sequence is TGTGCCACCACCGCAGGGGGAGGTCAGCCCCAGCATTTT. This codes for CATTAGGGQPQHF.

At least ten counts were recorded for this clonotype. This chain connects TRBV3-1 to TRBJ1-2; D possibly corresponds to TRBD1 (6 bases). Germline V gives CDR1 LGHDT, CDR2 YNNKEL (reference sequence). V was trimmed by 1 base and J by 7 bases, leaving 10 bases between them. This CDR3 spans 13 amino acids. CDR3 in amino acids: CASSQGNRAGYTF. The CDR3 DNA sequence: TGTGCCAGCAGCCAAGGAAACAGGGCTGGCTACACCTTC.

The V call is TRBV5-1, the J call TRBJ2-1; 9 bases fit TRBD1. V was pared by 7 bases and J by 9 bases, with 2 bases of the junction left unmatched. CDR3 length: 11 amino acids. Germline V gene sequence: CDR1 SGHRS, CDR2 YFSETQ. This chain's CDR3 is CASRTGVEQFF. The CDR3 coding sequence is TGCGCCAGCCGGACAGGGGTTGAGCAGTTCTTC.

This clonotype was seen ten or more times. This chain joins TRBV28 and TRBJ1-4, with 8 bases lining up with TRBD1. The V gene's germline CDR1 is MDHEN and CDR2 SYDVKM. This CDR3 spans 14 amino acids. Trimming took 7 bases from V and 4 from J; bases not matched to a gene: 5. CDR3: CASTLDRDNEKLFF. Written as DNA, the CDR3 is TGTGCCAGCACCTTGGACAGGGATAATGAAAAACTGTTTTTT.

The chain carries TRBV6-2 or TRBV6-3 and TRBJ1-5, with 8 bases aligning to TRBD1. V was pared by 10 bases and J by 0 bases, with 17 bases of the junction left unmatched. The V gene's germline CDR1 is MNHEY and CDR2 SVGEGT. The CDR3 is 18 amino acids. CDR3 nucleotides: TGTGCCACCAAAGCCCCCGACAGGGGCCGATATAGCAATCAGCCCCAGCATTTT. Protein: CATKAPDRGRYSNQPQHF.

This clonotype was recorded at least ten times. The gene calls are TRBV20-1 and TRBJ2-3; 8 nucleotides match TRBD2. Germline loops: CDR1 DFQATT, CDR2 SNEGSKA (reference sequence). With 5 bases clipped from V and 1 base from J, the junction kept 11 bases outside the gene matches. The CDR3 has 16 amino acids. In DNA, the CDR3 is TGCAGTGCTCGTAGCGGGGCGGGGTCTGGCACAGATACGCAGTATTTT. Translation gives CSARSGAGSGTDTQYF.

Many counts were recorded for this clonotype. V gene TRBV5-1 combines with J gene TRBJ1-2, with TRBD1 matching 7 bases. V was pared by 4 bases and J by 8 bases, with 11 bases of the junction left unmatched. Germline V gene data show CDR1 as SGHRS and CDR2 as YFSETQ. This CDR3 contains 14 residues. The CDR3 DNA reads as TGCGCCAGCAGCCGGGACAGAGTAGGCTGGGGCTACACCTTC. The encoded protein is CASSRDRVGWGYTF.

This clonotype was picked up a small number of times. V and J are TRBV6-2 or TRBV6-3 and TRBJ2-7; D uncertain. This CDR3 spans 14 amino acids. The germline V gene encodes CDR1 MNHEY and CDR2 SVGEGT. Trimming removed 6 bases from V and 0 bases from J, with 12 bases in between. CDR3 sequence (DNA): TGTGCCAGCAGCCGCGGCAGCCTCTCCTACGAGCAGTACTTC. The encoded protein is CASSRGSLSYEQYF.

This clonotype was observed many times. The chain has TRBV3-1 and TRBJ2-6; D remains ambiguous. The CDR3 is 12 residues long. Germline loops: CDR1 LGHDT, CDR2 YNNKEL (reference sequence). The V gene lost 4 bases and the J gene lost 2 bases, with 0 bases spanning the gap. The CDR3 DNA reads as TGTGCCAGCAGCCCTGGGGCCAACGTCCTGACTTTC. It codes for CASSPGANVLTF.

This clonotype occurred a few times. This chain connects TRBV4-1 to TRBJ1-5, with D tentatively TRBD1 (5 bases). Germline values: CDR1 MGHRA, CDR2 YSYEKL. Trimming stripped 3 bases from V and 3 bases from J, with 9 bases between. This CDR3 has 14 residues. The CDR3 loop reads CASSQPGTNQPQHF. CDR3 bases: TGCGCCAGCAGCCAGCCGGGGACCAATCAGCCCCAGCATTTT.

This clonotype was counted many times. This chain connects TRBV2 to TRBJ1-1; D ambiguous. Trimming cost V 6 bases and J 0 bases, with 17 bases left between them. The CDR3 sequence is 16 residues long. CDR1 is SNHLY and CDR2 is FYNNEI in the germline V gene. CDR3 sequence (DNA): TGTGCCAGCAGCCCGCGGCCCGTCCCAATGAACACTGAAGCTTTCTTT. Residues: CASSPRPVPMNTEAFF.

This clonotype was recorded at least ten times. The chain combines TRBV28 with TRBJ2-7, with D unclear. The CDR3 runs 14 residues. V lost 8 bases and J lost 3, with 17 bases in between. CDR1 MDHEN and CDR2 SYDVKM come from the germline V gene. For the CDR3, the DNA is TGTGCCAGCTGTAAAACCGGGCTTTACTACGAGCAGTACTTC. It is translated as CASCKTGLYYEQYF.

This clonotype was picked up many times. The CDR3 DNA reads TGTGCCAGCAGCGGACAGGGGGCTCCTGGCTACACCTTC. Its protein is CASSGQGAPGYTF. The chain couples TRBV2 to TRBJ1-2; 11 positions agree with TRBD1. The CDR3 runs 13 residues. V lost 6 bases to trimming and J lost 7 bases; unmatched junction nucleotides: 4. Looked up from germline, CDR1 is SNHLY and CDR2 is FYNNEI. The full variable domain, in which reference TRBV2 and TRBJ1-2 provide the parts outside the CDR3, is EPEVTQTPSHQVTQMGQEVILRCVPISNHLYFYWYRQILGQKVEFLVSFYNNEISEKSEIFDDQFSVERPDGSNFTLKIRSTKLEDSAMYFCASSGQGAPGYTFGSGTRLTVV.

The table lists this clonotype with a few counts. The chain uses TRBV20-1 and TRBJ2-5; TRBD2 is a possible D gene (7 bases). The V gene lost 0 bases and the J gene lost 5 bases, with 19 bases spanning the gap. Germline CDR1 is DFQATT and CDR2 is SNEGSKA (reference sequence). This CDR3 has 16 amino acids. CDR3 region: CSARDLKGGGRETQYF. In DNA form, the CDR3 reads TGCAGTGCTAGAGATCTAAAGGGGGGGGGCCGGGAGACCCAGTACTTC.

To note about this clonotype: A much larger clone sits a single nucleotide away, making a read error possible. This sequence joins TRBV27 and TRBJ2-5; weak D call: TRBD2 (6 bases). Germline CDR1 reads MNHEY; CDR2 reads SMNVEV (reference sequence). This CDR3 is built from 14 residues. Between the trimmed V and J ends, which lost 5 bases and 10 bases, there was a span of 20 bases. The chain's CDR3 is CASSPTPGLVRQYF. CDR3 sequence (DNA): TGTGCCAGCAGTCCAACCCCGGGACTGGTCCGCCAGTACTTC.

There are a few counts of this clonotype. The chain carries TRBV7-8 and TRBJ1-5; 8 bases align to TRBD1. The germline V gene has CDR1 SGHVS and CDR2 FQNEAQ. The CDR3 is made up of 17 amino acids. Germline trimming cut 2 bases from V and 5 bases from J; bases unmatched to any gene: 11. CDR3 residues: CASSLTLQGANYQPQHF. The CDR3 DNA sequence: TGTGCCAGCAGCTTAACCCTCCAGGGGGCGAACTATCAGCCCCAGCATTTT. Filled out from reference TRBV7-8 and TRBJ1-5, the complete variable domain reads GAGVSQSPRYKVAKRGQDVALRCDPISGHVSLFWYQQALGQGPEFLTYFQNEAQLDKSGLPSDRFFAERPEGSVSTLKIQRTQQEDSAVYLCASSLTLQGANYQPQHFGDGTRLSIL.

This clonotype was counted at least ten times. V usage is TRBV20-1 and J usage is TRBJ2-3; 7 nucleotides agree with TRBD2. The CDR3 loop spans 15 amino acids. Germline-derived CDR1 and CDR2 are DFQATT and SNEGSKA (reference sequence). J lost 4 bases, V lost 2 bases, and 9 bases had no gene match. CDR3 region: CSARQGGIVADTQYF. The CDR3 DNA is TGCAGTGCTAGACAGGGAGGGATAGTCGCAGATACGCAGTATTTT.

This clonotype was seen at least ten times. The V and J genes are TRBV7-8 and TRBJ2-2, with 14 bases lining up with TRBD2. Germline V gene data show CDR1 as SGHVS and CDR2 as FQNEAQ. The V and J ends lost 2 bases and 5 bases, in that order; junction bases with no gene match: 7. CDR3 size: 18 residues. The CDR3 is CASSLPGLAGERTGELFF. CDR3 in DNA: TGTGCCAGCAGCTTACCGGGACTAGCGGGAGAAAGGACCGGGGAGCTGTTTTTT.

V and J are TRBV7-6 and TRBJ2-2, with D tentatively TRBD2 (6 bases). Trimming cost V 5 bases and J 4 bases, with 20 bases left between them. CDR3 size: 17 residues. Germline assignment: CDR1 SGHVS and CDR2 FNYEAQ. CDR3 DNA: TGTGCCAGCAGCAAGACCGCGGGACTCGGGAGCACCGGGGAGCTGTTTTTT. It specifies CASSKTAGLGSTGELFF.

This clonotype was seen ten or more times. The chain employs TRBV20-1 and TRBJ2-7; possible D gene TRBD1, 5 bases. Trimming stripped 3 bases from V and 5 bases from J, with 20 bases between. This CDR3 is built from 15 residues. Germline lookup yields CDR1 DFQATT and CDR2 SNEGSKA (reference sequence). The CDR3 sequence: CSARDTISAVHEQYF. In DNA, the CDR3 is TGCAGTGCTAGGGACACTATCAGCGCCGTCCACGAGCAGTACTTC.

The chain employs TRBV20-1 and TRBJ2-4, with D perhaps matching TRBD2 (6 bases). This CDR3 region has 14 residues. CDR1 and CDR2 (germline): DFQATT, SNEGSKA (reference sequence). The V end was cut by 5 bases, the J end by 9 bases, with 20 bases between. The CDR3 sequence is CSAHTGSPGGIQYF. The CDR3 DNA sequence: TGCAGTGCTCATACCGGGAGCCCTGGAGGCATTCAGTACTTC.

The CDR3 reads CSARRHPGLAGGADTQYF. The DNA of the CDR3 is TGCAGTGCTAGAAGGCATCCGGGACTAGCGGGGGGCGCAGATACGCAGTATTTT. This sequence joins TRBV20-1 and TRBJ2-3; 15 nucleotides line up with TRBD2. Germline CDR1 reads DFQATT; CDR2 reads SNEGSKA (reference sequence). The CDR3 consists of 18 residues. V lost 2 bases and J lost 4; bases outside the gene matches: 10.